The next 20 T cell receptor beta chains were all read from a single sample in a study of T cell repertoires in cytomegalovirus infection. For these TCRs, the target antigens are not known. TCRdb ran MiXCR on the reads and lists one entry per CDR3 protein. The data show about 770,000 distinct CDR3 sequences, just under 30% seen once. This specimen was cultured CD8+ T cells from PBMCs, taken from culture after CMV antigen stimulation. The receptors shown here come from a human donor in good health (CMV status not recorded). Some clones in this sample may be carry-over from other donors' samples.

A few counts support this clonotype. The chain uses TRBV5-4 and TRBJ2-1; 15 nucleotides agree with TRBD2. V dropped 0 bases and J dropped 3; count of bases not matched to a gene: 7. CDR1 and CDR2 from the germline V gene are SGHNT and YYREEE (reference sequence). CDR3 length: 19 residues. The DNA for the CDR3 is TGTGCCAGCAGCTTGGCCCCCGGACTAGCGGGGGGGCTCTACAATGAGCAGTTCTTC. This encodes CASSLAPGLAGGLYNEQFF.

This clonotype was counted a single time. The chain joins TRBV4-1 to TRBJ2-3, with D uncertain. The CDR3 has 17 residues. CDR1 is MGHRA, CDR2 YSYEKL, per germline. V shed 0 bases and J shed 0 bases, with 13 bases lying between them. CDR3 sequence reads: CASSQEGAVTSTDTQYF. In DNA form, the CDR3 reads TGCGCCAGCAGCCAAGAGGGCGCAGTGACTAGCACAGATACGCAGTATTTT.

The rearrangement joins TRBV12-3 or TRBV12-4 to TRBJ1-5, with 7 bases that match TRBD1. Losses at the gene ends were 6 bases for V and 0 bases for J; bases not matched to a gene: 14. This CDR3 is 18 amino acids long. CDR3 residues: CASSHPRQGQYSNQPQHF. The DNA of the CDR3 is TGTGCCAGCAGCCACCCGAGACAGGGCCAATATAGCAATCAGCCCCAGCATTTT.

The chain joins TRBV3-1 to TRBJ2-1; D is undetermined. In germline, CDR1 is LGHDT, CDR2 YNNKEL (reference sequence). The V end was cut by 0 bases, the J end by 0 bases, with 9 bases between. The CDR3 is 16 residues long. CDR3 DNA: TGTGCCAGCAGCCAAGAGATAATGAGCTCCTACAATGAGCAGTTCTTC. Its protein is CASSQEIMSSYNEQFF.

V usage is TRBV2 and J usage is TRBJ1-2; D remains ambiguous. CDR3 length: 13 residues. CDR1 is SNHLY, CDR2 FYNNEI, per germline. Trimming took off 4 bases at V and 3 bases at J, with 9 bases between the two ends. CDR3 DNA sequence: TGTGCCAGCAGTGGGAGACGGGACTATGGCTACACCTTC. Protein product: CASSGRRDYGYTF.

The rearrangement links TRBV20-1 to TRBJ2-2; 8 bases map to TRBD1. The trim removed 0 bases at V and 1 base at J, leaving 7 bases unmatched. This CDR3 contains 17 residues. Looked up from germline, CDR1 is DFQATT and CDR2 is SNEGSKA (reference sequence). CDR3 sequence: CSARDAGTGWNTGELFF. The CDR3 DNA reads as TGCAGTGCTAGAGATGCCGGGACAGGATGGAACACCGGGGAGCTGTTTTTT.

In this sample, this clonotype turned up a few times. J is TRBJ2-2 and V is TRBV28; 11 bases match TRBD1. V was clipped by 2 bases and J by 5 bases; unmatched bases: 4. The CDR3 totals 16 residues. The germline V gene has CDR1 MDHEN and CDR2 SYDVKM. The DNA for the CDR3 is TGTGCCAGCAGTTTAACCGGGACAGGGGGAACCGGGGAGCTGTTTTTT. It codes for CASSLTGTGGTGELFF.

This clonotype has only a few counts. The V gene is TRBV7-4, the J gene TRBJ1-1; no firm D call. Germline CDR1 and CDR2: SGHVT and SQSDAQ. CDR3 length: 11 amino acids. The V and J ends lost 5 bases and 7 bases respectively, with 8 bases between them. CDR3 amino acids: CASSPGIEAFF. For the CDR3, the DNA is TGTGCCAGCAGCCCCGGGATTGAAGCTTTCTTT.

This clonotype showed up many times. The chain links TRBV7-6 to TRBJ1-1, with unresolved D. Germline-derived CDR1 and CDR2 are SGHVS and FNYEAQ. V was clipped by 5 bases and J by 0 bases, with 7 bases between them. The CDR3 covers 13 residues. CDR3 loop: CASSPKLNTEAFF. The CDR3 DNA reads as TGTGCCAGCAGCCCAAAATTGAACACTGAAGCTTTCTTT.

The chain uses TRBV14 and TRBJ2-1; possible D gene TRBD2, 6 bases. The CDR3 spans 15 residues. The germline gives CDR1 SGHDN, CDR2 FVKESK. V gave up 0 bases and J gave up 7 bases, with 13 bases separating them. CDR3 DNA: TGTGCCAGCAGCCAAGATGTGGGGGGAATAAATGAGCAGTTCTTC. This gives the protein CASSQDVGGINEQFF. Looking up the rest from reference TRBV14 and TRBJ2-1 gives the full variable domain: EAGVTQFPSHSVIEKGQTVTLRCDPISGHDNLYWYRRVMGKEIKFLLHFVKESKQDESGMPNNRFLAERTGGTYSTLKVQPAELEDSGVYFCASSQDVGGINEQFFGPGTRLTVL.

The rearrangement joins TRBV5-4 to TRBJ1-2, with D possibly matching TRBD1 (5 bases). V lost 4 bases and J 4 bases, leaving 17 bases between the germline ends. Germline V lookup: CDR1 SGHNT, CDR2 YYREEE (reference sequence). The CDR3 has 15 amino acids. The CDR3 loop reads CASSGEGLHSYGYTF. CDR3 nucleotides: TGTGCCAGCAGCGGGGAGGGACTGCATAGCTATGGCTACACCTTC.

V is TRBV4-1 and J is TRBJ2-1; unclear D gene. Trimming cost V 5 bases and J 12 bases, with 11 bases left between them. The germline gives CDR1 MGHRA, CDR2 YSYEKL. CDR3 length: 11 residues. The CDR3 region is CASSGRSGQFF. The CDR3 DNA is TGCGCCAGCAGCGGGCGTTCTGGGCAGTTCTTC.

The gene calls are TRBV6-4 and TRBJ2-7, with TRBD1 matching 9 bases. This CDR3 has 17 residues. Looked up from germline, CDR1 is MRHNA and CDR2 is SNTAGT. V dropped 3 bases and J dropped 7; count of bases not matched to a gene: 16. In DNA, the CDR3 is TGTGCCAGCAGTGATCCAGGGGTCGACAGGGGGGGTGGGGAGCAGTACGTC. Amino acid sequence: CASSDPGVDRGGGEQYV.

The CDR3 sequence is CASSQVFKGGGGNNEQFF. As DNA, the CDR3 is TGCGCCAGCAGCCAGGTTTTTAAAGGGGGAGGGGGGAACAATGAGCAGTTCTTC. V and J are TRBV4-3 and TRBJ2-1; possible D gene TRBD2, 7 bases. Between the trimmed V and J ends, which lost 3 bases and 5 bases, there was a span of 23 bases. Germline-derived CDR1 and CDR2 are LGHNA and YSLEER. The CDR3 loop spans 18 amino acids.

The V gene is TRBV29-1, the J gene TRBJ2-1, with D perhaps TRBD2 (7 bases). Germline CDR1 SQVTM, CDR2 ANQGSEA. V lost 3 bases and J 2 bases, leaving 14 bases between the germline ends. The CDR3 sequence is 15 residues long. The DNA of the CDR3 is TGCAGCGTTGACGGGCGGGGGCCTACCTACAATGAGCAGTTCTTC. It codes for CSVDGRGPTYNEQFF.

This chain connects TRBV5-4 to TRBJ1-1; D is ambiguous. The CDR3 covers 13 residues. CDR1 is SGHNT and CDR2 is YYREEE in the germline V gene (reference sequence). Trimming left V 6 bases short and J 1 base short, with 10 bases between. CDR3 DNA sequence: TGTGCCAGCAACGAGTCACCGAACACTGAAGCTTTCTTT. Protein: CASNESPNTEAFF. The complete variable domain, with remaining parts taken from reference TRBV5-4 and TRBJ1-1, reads ETGVTQSPTHLIKTRGQQVTLRCSSQSGHNTVSWYQQALGQGPQFIFQYYREEENGRGNFPPRFSGLQFPNYSSELNVNALELDDSALYLCASNESPNTEAFFGQGTRLTVV.

V usage is TRBV6-6 and J usage is TRBJ1-1, with unresolved D. The CDR3 spans 13 residues. V lost 2 bases and J lost 6, with 10 bases in between. Germline V gives CDR1 MNHNY, CDR2 SVGAGI (reference sequence). CDR3 region: CASSYPIRPEAFF. DNA for the CDR3: TGTGCCAGCAGTTACCCGATCCGACCTGAAGCTTTCTTT.

This clonotype turned up a few times. The chain employs TRBV15 and TRBJ2-7; 8 nucleotides match TRBD1. Per the germline V gene, CDR1 is LNHNV and CDR2 is YYDKDF (reference sequence). V lost 4 bases, J lost 3 bases, and 5 bases stayed unmatched. This CDR3 has 14 amino acids. The CDR3 nucleotides are TGTGCCACCAGCACCCGGACAGGGAACTACGAGCAGTACTTC. Translating gives CATSTRTGNYEQYF.

The table lists this clonotype with many counts. The chain combines TRBV4-2 with TRBJ2-7, with 7 bases aligning to TRBD2. The CDR3 extends over 17 amino acids. Germline trimming cut 0 bases from V and 0 bases from J; bases unmatched to any gene: 8. Germline values: CDR1 LGHNA, CDR2 YNFKEQ. CDR3 sequence reads: CASSQERSSGDSYEQYF. For the CDR3, the DNA is TGTGCCAGCAGCCAAGAACGGTCGAGCGGGGACTCCTACGAGCAGTACTTC.

This clonotype has more than one count but fewer than ten. The J gene is TRBJ2-7, the V gene TRBV6-2 or TRBV6-3; 11 bases agree with TRBD1. The CDR3 contains 16 residues. The V and J ends lost 7 bases and 4 bases, in that order; junction bases with no gene match: 12. Germline V gives CDR1 MNHEY, CDR2 SVGEGT. CDR3 in DNA: TGTGCCAGCATAGAACTCCGGGGGACAGGGGGTTACGAGCAGTACTTC. Its translation is CASIELRGTGGYEQYF.